Listed below are T cell receptor beta chains from one sample, sequenced in a study of blood T cell repertoires in COVID-19. The table came from immunoSEQ multiplex PCR; TCRdb's copy has only in-frame clones and leaves some out. This sample has approximately 300,000 clones, with more than 75% found just once. The sample consisted of peripheral blood. These receptors were taken from a woman between 45 and 65 years old with acute or convalescent COVID-19. CDR3s include the opening cysteine and the closing phenylalanine or tryptophan. The order of the fields is J gene, V gene, clone size, D gene, CDR3 protein, CDR3 DNA. D genes are given only for firm matches. Rows give clone size only sometimes, using once, few, many, or a class for an expanded clone.

J gene: TRBJ1-2
V gene: TRBV7-2
clone size: -
D gene: TRBD1
CDR3 protein: CASSLEWDRDNPFF
CDR3 DNA: TGTGCCAGCAGCTTAGAGTGGGACAGGGACAACCCTTTCTTC

J gene: TRBJ1-3
V gene: TRBV7-2
clone size: once
D gene: TRBD1
CDR3 protein: CASSIRGVENTIYF
CDR3 DNA: TGTGCCAGCAGCATCAGGGGGGTTGAAAACACCATATATTTT

J gene: TRBJ2-1
V gene: TRBV4-1
clone size: -
D gene: TRBD2
CDR3 protein: CASSQGGLAGADEQFF
CDR3 DNA: TGCGCCAGCAGCCAAGGTGGACTAGCGGGAGCGGATGAGCAGTTCTTC

J gene: TRBJ2-2
V gene: TRBV28
clone size: -
D gene: TRBD2
CDR3 protein: CASTLPGLAGGELFF
CDR3 DNA: TGTGCCAGCACGTTACCGGGACTAGCGGGCGGGGAGCTGTTTTTT

J gene: TRBJ2-3
V gene: TRBV5-1
clone size: -
D gene: TRBD1
CDR3 protein: CASSPRVSGTANTDTQYF
CDR3 DNA: TGCGCCAGCAGTCCTAGGGTCTCCGGGACAGCGAACACAGATACGCAGTATTTT

J gene: TRBJ2-1
V gene: TRBV19
clone size: -
D gene: -
CDR3 protein: CASKRQGPSDEQFF
CDR3 DNA: TGTGCCAGTAAAAGGCAGGGCCCCTCGGATGAGCAGTTCTTC

J gene: TRBJ2-3
V gene: TRBV4-3
clone size: once
D gene: TRBD2
CDR3 protein: CASSHRLAGADTQYF
CDR3 DNA: TGCGCCAGCAGCCACCGACTAGCGGGAGCAGATACGCAGTATTTT

J gene: TRBJ1-2
V gene: TRBV15
clone size: -
D gene: -
CDR3 protein: CATSRDPGSNYGYTF
CDR3 DNA: TGTGCCACCAGCAGAGATCCGGGGAGTAACTATGGCTACACCTTC

J gene: TRBJ1-3
V gene: TRBV7-6
clone size: -
D gene: TRBD1
CDR3 protein: CASRPSGGSGNTIYF
CDR3 DNA: TGTGCCAGCAGACCCTCAGGGGGCTCTGGAAACACCATATATTTT

J gene: TRBJ2-3
V gene: TRBV12-3/TRBV12-4
clone size: -
D gene: -
CDR3 protein: CASRDLGGDTQYF
CDR3 DNA: TGTGCCAGCCGCGATCTAGGGGGTGATACGCAGTATTTT

J gene: TRBJ1-4
V gene: TRBV4-2
clone size: -
D gene: -
CDR3 protein: CASSQSTGPNEKLFF
CDR3 DNA: TGTGCCAGCAGCCAGAGTACAGGCCCTAATGAAAAACTGTTTTTT

J gene: TRBJ1-6
V gene: TRBV7-9
clone size: once
D gene: -
CDR3 protein: CASSLDGYNSPLHF
CDR3 DNA: TGTGCCAGCAGCTTAGACGGGTATAATTCACCCCTCCACTTT

J gene: TRBJ1-3
V gene: TRBV4-1
clone size: -
D gene: TRBD1
CDR3 protein: CASSPQGNTIYF
CDR3 DNA: TGCGCCAGCAGCCCACAGGGGAACACCATATATTTT

J gene: TRBJ1-1
V gene: TRBV27
clone size: -
D gene: -
CDR3 protein: CASRRLPLEKAFF
CDR3 DNA: TGTGCCAGCAGGAGACTTCCCCTCGAGAAAGCTTTCTTT

J gene: TRBJ1-1
V gene: TRBV29-1
clone size: -
D gene: -
CDR3 protein: CSVEDFPSRRGTEAFF
CDR3 DNA: TGCAGCGTTGAAGATTTCCCATCGCGCAGGGGCACTGAAGCTTTCTTT

J gene: TRBJ1-2
V gene: TRBV30
clone size: once
D gene: -
CDR3 protein: CAWRPSGTRFLGGYTF
CDR3 DNA: TGTGCCTGGAGGCCTAGCGGGACGCGCTTTTTGGGAGGCTACACCTTC

J gene: TRBJ2-1
V gene: TRBV7-8
clone size: -
D gene: TRBD2
CDR3 protein: CASSGTGGPQNEQFF
CDR3 DNA: TGTGCCAGCAGCGGGACGGGAGGGCCCCAGAATGAGCAGTTCTTC

J gene: TRBJ1-4
V gene: TRBV10-3
clone size: -
D gene: -
CDR3 protein: CASRTDPNEKLFF
CDR3 DNA: TGTGCCAGCAGGACAGATCCTAATGAAAAACTGTTTTTT

J gene: TRBJ1-2
V gene: TRBV28
clone size: -
D gene: TRBD1
CDR3 protein: CASSPGQVGYTF
CDR3 DNA: TGTGCCAGCAGTCCCGGACAGGTGGGCTACACCTTC

J gene: TRBJ1-2
V gene: TRBV30
clone size: -
D gene: TRBD1
CDR3 protein: CAWSRGTGGGYTF
CDR3 DNA: TGTGCCTGGAGTAGAGGGACAGGCGGCGGCTACACCTTC

J gene: TRBJ1-1
V gene: TRBV5-1
clone size: -
D gene: -
CDR3 protein: CASSFEGVNTEAFF
CDR3 DNA: TGCGCCAGCAGCTTTGAAGGGGTGAACACTGAAGCTTTCTTT

J gene: TRBJ1-5
V gene: TRBV30
clone size: -
D gene: -
CDR3 protein: CAWSGQGGQPQHF
CDR3 DNA: TGTGCCTGGAGTGGTCAGGGCGGTCAGCCCCAGCATTTT

J gene: TRBJ1-1
V gene: TRBV7-2
clone size: once
D gene: -
CDR3 protein: CASSLSGGMVEAFF
CDR3 DNA: TGTGCCAGCAGCTTATCTGGGGGCATGGTGGAAGCTTTCTTT

J gene: TRBJ1-2
V gene: TRBV5-4
clone size: -
D gene: -
CDR3 protein: CASSLDTGRDYGYTF
CDR3 DNA: TGTGCCAGCAGCTTGGATACAGGGAGGGACTATGGCTACACCTTC

J gene: TRBJ1-6
V gene: TRBV27
clone size: -
D gene: -
CDR3 protein: CASSLSRLDNSPLHF
CDR3 DNA: TGTGCCAGCAGTTTATCCCGGTTAGATAATTCACCCCTCCACTTT

J gene: TRBJ2-5
V gene: TRBV24-1
clone size: -
D gene: TRBD2
CDR3 protein: CATSDSLVSGSLETQYF
CDR3 DNA: TGTGCCACCAGTGATTCGCTGGTGAGCGGGAGTTTAGAGACCCAGTACTTC

J gene: TRBJ2-3
V gene: TRBV28
clone size: -
D gene: TRBD2
CDR3 protein: CASTTGGSSDTQYF
CDR3 DNA: TGTGCCAGCACTACGGGCGGGAGCTCAGATACGCAGTATTTT

J gene: TRBJ1-3
V gene: TRBV6-5
clone size: -
D gene: TRBD1
CDR3 protein: CASRTGTGFGNTIYF
CDR3 DNA: TGTGCCAGCAGGACCGGGACAGGGTTCGGAAACACCATATATTTT

J gene: TRBJ2-3
V gene: TRBV9
clone size: -
D gene: TRBD2
CDR3 protein: CASSATSGGTDTQYF
CDR3 DNA: TGTGCCAGCAGCGCAACTAGCGGAGGCACAGATACGCAGTATTTT

J gene: TRBJ2-3
V gene: TRBV3-1/TRBV3-2
clone size: -
D gene: -
CDR3 protein: CASSQGVSGSSTDTQYF
CDR3 DNA: TGTGCCAGCAGCCAAGGGGTTAGCGGATCTAGCACAGATACGCAGTATTTT

J gene: TRBJ2-1
V gene: TRBV29-1
clone size: once
D gene: -
CDR3 protein: CSVDPRGTRNEQFF
CDR3 DNA: TGCAGCGTTGACCCCCGCGGGACTCGCAATGAGCAGTTCTTC

J gene: TRBJ2-2
V gene: TRBV24-1
clone size: -
D gene: -
CDR3 protein: CATSDLSGGELFF
CDR3 DNA: TGTGCCACCAGTGATTTGAGCGGCGGGGAGCTGTTTTTT

J gene: TRBJ2-2
V gene: TRBV5-1
clone size: -
D gene: TRBD1
CDR3 protein: CASSSLDRGNTGELFF
CDR3 DNA: TGCGCCAGCAGCTCACTCGACAGGGGAAACACCGGGGAGCTGTTTTTT

J gene: TRBJ2-3
V gene: TRBV14
clone size: -
D gene: TRBD2
CDR3 protein: CASSRRLAASTDTQYF
CDR3 DNA: TGTGCCAGCAGCCGCCGACTAGCGGCTAGCACAGATACGCAGTATTTT

J gene: TRBJ1-1
V gene: TRBV9
clone size: -
D gene: -
CDR3 protein: CASSDADTEAFF
CDR3 DNA: TGTGCCAGCAGCGACGCGGACACTGAAGCTTTCTTT

J gene: TRBJ1-1
V gene: TRBV28
clone size: -
D gene: -
CDR3 protein: CACQGTTIYNTEAFF
CDR3 DNA: TGTGCTTGCCAGGGCACGACCATTTATAACACTGAAGCTTTCTTT

J gene: TRBJ2-1
V gene: TRBV27
clone size: -
D gene: TRBD2
CDR3 protein: CASSSSSSGRVYNEQFF
CDR3 DNA: TGTGCCAGCAGTAGCTCCTCTAGCGGGAGGGTCTACAATGAGCAGTTCTTC

J gene: TRBJ2-3
V gene: TRBV2
clone size: few
D gene: TRBD2
CDR3 protein: CASSPLGTSSDTQYF
CDR3 DNA: TGTGCCAGCAGCCCTTTGGGGACTAGCAGCGATACGCAGTATTTT

J gene: TRBJ1-1
V gene: TRBV12-3/TRBV12-4
clone size: -
D gene: -
CDR3 protein: CASRWSTEAFF
CDR3 DNA: TGTGCCAGCAGGTGGAGCACTGAAGCTTTCTTT

J gene: TRBJ2-1
V gene: TRBV6-1
clone size: -
D gene: TRBD1
CDR3 protein: CASSVGQGGPYNEQFF
CDR3 DNA: TGTGCCAGCAGTGTGGGACAGGGTGGACCCTACAATGAGCAGTTCTTC

J gene: TRBJ1-1
V gene: TRBV3-1/TRBV3-2
clone size: -
D gene: -
CDR3 protein: CASSQGADPNTEAFF
CDR3 DNA: TGTGCCAGCAGCCAAGGGGCAGATCCGAACACTGAAGCTTTCTTT

J gene: TRBJ1-1
V gene: TRBV9
clone size: -
D gene: -
CDR3 protein: CASSVAGEALNTEAFF
CDR3 DNA: TGTGCCAGCAGCGTAGCTGGGGAGGCTCTGAACACTGAAGCTTTCTTT

J gene: TRBJ2-1
V gene: TRBV18
clone size: -
D gene: -
CDR3 protein: CASSPPSGSYNEQFF
CDR3 DNA: TGTGCCAGCTCACCACCGTCGGGTTCCTACAATGAGCAGTTCTTC

J gene: TRBJ2-1
V gene: TRBV9
clone size: -
D gene: -
CDR3 protein: CASSWDLANNEQFF
CDR3 DNA: TGTGCCAGCAGCTGGGACTTGGCAAACAATGAGCAGTTCTTC